This TCR beta chain derives from a study of T cell responses to AZD1222 COVID-19 vaccine. In regard to this clone: What it binds is unknown.

Sequenced by immunoSEQ multiplex PCR; TCRdb stores in-frame clones only, minus some. Among 110,000 or so clones listed, 80% to 90% were seen once. This CDR3 contains 13 residues. Study conclusions and caveats: All repertoire sampling was performed exclusively after the peak T cell response. Receipt of two AZD1222 doses was followed by a rise in Spike-specific TCR breadth and depth. Mostly white British, mostly female donors; authors suggested clonal diversity may be underestimated. Vaccine-associated CD4 TCRs ranged over spike, dominating at 160-218 and 743-854.

Sequencing was performed on peripheral blood, taken 28 days after the second AZD1222 dose. The TCR sequence derives from an adult who received the AZD1222 COVID-19 vaccine. The chain couples TRBV21-1 to TRBJ1-2. TRBV21-1 is an annotated pseudogene. The CDR3 region has the DNA TGTGCCAGGATAACCGGGGTCCACTATGGCTACACCTTC. Encoded protein: CARITGVHYGYTF.